The sequence of this T cell receptor beta chain was determined in a study of blood T cell repertoires in COVID-19. Generated by immunoSEQ multiplex PCR, the TCRdb table keeps only in-frame clones and is missing some. The data hold about 410,000 clones, with roughly 90% observed a single time. V lost 6 bases, J lost 5 bases, and 4 bases stayed unmatched. The CDR3 extends over 13 amino acids. Germline V gene lookup returns CDR1 ENHRY and CDR2 SYGVKD. V gene TRBV10-3 combines with J gene TRBJ2-7, with TRBD1 identical over 10 bases. Sequencing was done on a sample of peripheral blood. The TCR originated in a woman between 25 and 40 years old with active or convalescent COVID-19. CDR3 bases: TGTGCCATCAGGGGACAGGGGCGGGACGAGCAGTACTTC. It translates to CAIRGQGRDEQYF.